This is a list of T cell receptor beta chains from one sample in a study of cytomegalovirus exposure and HLA in healthy donors. Assay used: immunoSEQ multiplex PCR; TCRdb lists only in-frame clones, some missing. The sample records about 140,000 clones, approximately 65% being singletons. Source material: PBMCs. These receptors all stem from a woman aged 55-69 years in good health and CMV-seronegative. The CDR3 runs from the conserved cysteine through the conserved F or W. Fields, in order: V gene, clone size, D gene, J gene, CDR3 protein, CDR3 DNA. D genes are given only for firm matches. Clone size is given for some rows only: seen once, a few or many times, or a class if the clone is expanded.

v_call: TRBV11-1; clone_size: NA; d_call: TRBD2; j_call: TRBJ2-3; cdr3_aa: CASSTGLAGDTQYF; cdr3_nt: TGTGCCAGCAGCACCGGACTAGCGGGAGATACGCAGTATTTT
v_call: TRBV7-9; clone_size: NA; d_call: NA; j_call: TRBJ1-6; cdr3_aa: CASSTNNSPLHF; cdr3_nt: TGTGCCAGCAGCACTAACAATTCACCCCTCCACTTT
v_call: TRBV10-1; clone_size: NA; d_call: TRBD1; j_call: TRBJ1-5; cdr3_aa: CASRGQGYSNQPQHF; cdr3_nt: TGCGCCAGCAGAGGACAGGGCTATAGCAATCAGCCCCAGCATTTT
v_call: TRBV25-1; clone_size: NA; d_call: NA; j_call: TRBJ2-2; cdr3_aa: CASGGQNTGELFF; cdr3_nt: TGTGCCAGCGGGGGACAGAACACCGGGGAGCTGTTTTTT
v_call: TRBV28; clone_size: NA; d_call: TRBD1; j_call: TRBJ1-6; cdr3_aa: CASSLFGRGRGNSPLHF; cdr3_nt: TGTGCCAGCAGTTTATTCGGCAGGGGGCGTGGTAATTCACCCCTCCACTTT
v_call: TRBV5-1; clone_size: NA; d_call: NA; j_call: TRBJ1-2; cdr3_aa: CASSLGGDEGYTF; cdr3_nt: TGCGCCAGCAGCTTAGGGGGAGATGAGGGCTACACCTTC
v_call: TRBV5-1; clone_size: NA; d_call: TRBD2; j_call: TRBJ2-1; cdr3_aa: CASSSHTSGTAYNEQFF; cdr3_nt: TGCGCCAGCAGCTCCCATACTAGCGGGACTGCCTACAATGAGCAGTTCTTC
v_call: TRBV5-1; clone_size: NA; d_call: TRBD1; j_call: TRBJ2-7; cdr3_aa: CASSLFPGQGNYEQYF; cdr3_nt: TGCGCCAGCAGCTTGTTTCCGGGACAGGGTAACTACGAGCAGTACTTC
v_call: TRBV4-1; clone_size: NA; d_call: NA; j_call: TRBJ2-5; cdr3_aa: CASSQKLYQETQYF; cdr3_nt: TGCGCCAGCAGCCAAAAACTGTACCAAGAGACCCAGTACTTC
v_call: TRBV4-1; clone_size: NA; d_call: TRBD1; j_call: TRBJ1-4; cdr3_aa: CASSPGDRAGEKLFF; cdr3_nt: TGCGCCAGCAGCCCCGGGGACAGGGCTGGTGAAAAACTGTTTTTT
v_call: TRBV25-1; clone_size: NA; d_call: NA; j_call: TRBJ2-1; cdr3_aa: CASSEFAGSGGEQFF; cdr3_nt: TGTGCCAGCAGTGAATTTGCAGGGTCCGGGGGTGAGCAGTTCTTC
v_call: TRBV12-2; clone_size: NA; d_call: NA; j_call: TRBJ2-7; cdr3_aa: CASRLGPGIPSYEQYF; cdr3_nt: TGTGCAAGTCGCTTAGGCCCAGGAATCCCCTCCTACGAGCAGTACTTC
v_call: TRBV7-9; clone_size: few; d_call: NA; j_call: TRBJ2-7; cdr3_aa: CASSLGLDIPGEQYF; cdr3_nt: TGTGCCAGCAGCTTAGGACTAGACATTCCAGGCGAGCAGTACTTC
v_call: TRBV19; clone_size: once; d_call: TRBD2; j_call: TRBJ2-7; cdr3_aa: CASSQGLAYEQYF; cdr3_nt: TGTGCCAGTAGTCAGGGACTAGCCTACGAGCAGTACTTC
v_call: TRBV5-6; clone_size: once; d_call: NA; j_call: TRBJ1-3; cdr3_aa: CASSLVRGNTIYF; cdr3_nt: TGTGCCAGCAGCTTGGTCCGGGGAAACACCATATATTTT
v_call: TRBV10-3; clone_size: NA; d_call: TRBD1; j_call: TRBJ2-7; cdr3_aa: CAIRTGGAREQYF; cdr3_nt: TGTGCCATCAGGACAGGGGGGGCTAGGGAGCAGTACTTC